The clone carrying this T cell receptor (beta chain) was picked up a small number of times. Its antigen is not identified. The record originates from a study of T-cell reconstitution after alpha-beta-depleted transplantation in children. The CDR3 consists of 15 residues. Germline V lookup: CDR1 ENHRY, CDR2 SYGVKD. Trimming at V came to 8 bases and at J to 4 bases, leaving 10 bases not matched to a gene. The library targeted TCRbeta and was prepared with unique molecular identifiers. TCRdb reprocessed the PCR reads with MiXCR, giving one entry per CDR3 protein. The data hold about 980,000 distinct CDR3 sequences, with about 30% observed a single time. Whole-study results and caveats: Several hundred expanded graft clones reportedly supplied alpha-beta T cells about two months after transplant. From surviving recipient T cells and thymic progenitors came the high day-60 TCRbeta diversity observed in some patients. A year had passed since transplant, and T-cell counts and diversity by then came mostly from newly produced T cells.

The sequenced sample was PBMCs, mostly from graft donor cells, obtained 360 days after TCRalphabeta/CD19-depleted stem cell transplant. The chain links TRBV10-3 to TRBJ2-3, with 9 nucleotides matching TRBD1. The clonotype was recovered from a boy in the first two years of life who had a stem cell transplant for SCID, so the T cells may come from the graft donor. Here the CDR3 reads CAIGGNRGQADTQYF. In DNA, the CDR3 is TGTGCCATCGGGGGGAACAGGGGGCAAGCAGATACGCAGTATTTT.